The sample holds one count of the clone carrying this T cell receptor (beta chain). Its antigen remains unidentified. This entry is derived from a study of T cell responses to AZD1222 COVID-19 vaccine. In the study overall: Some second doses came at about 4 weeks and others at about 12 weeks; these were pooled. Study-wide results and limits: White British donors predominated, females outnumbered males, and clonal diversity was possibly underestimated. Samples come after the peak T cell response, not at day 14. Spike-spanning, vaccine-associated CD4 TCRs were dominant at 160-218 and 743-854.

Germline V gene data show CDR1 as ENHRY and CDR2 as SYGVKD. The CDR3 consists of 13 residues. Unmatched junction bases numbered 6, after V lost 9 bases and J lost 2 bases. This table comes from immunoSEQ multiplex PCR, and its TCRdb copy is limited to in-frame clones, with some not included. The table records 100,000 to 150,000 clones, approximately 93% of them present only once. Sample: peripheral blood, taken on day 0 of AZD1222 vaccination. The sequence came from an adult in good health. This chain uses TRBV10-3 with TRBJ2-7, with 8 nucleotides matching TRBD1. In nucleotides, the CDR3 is TGTGCCATACTGGACAGGGCAACCTACGAGCAGTACTTC. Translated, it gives CAILDRATYEQYF.